This passage covers 32 T cell receptor beta chains from one sample sequenced in a study of blood T cell repertoires in COVID-19. Only in-frame clones appear in the TCRdb table, and some are missing; sequencing was by immunoSEQ multiplex PCR. Altogether just under 65,000 clones are present, 86% being singletons, with the ten largest covering less than 1.5%. The sequenced material came from peripheral blood. The receptors come from a middle-aged man with acute or convalescent COVID-19.

J is TRBJ2-3 and V is TRBV5-1, with TRBD2 identical over 11 bases. This CDR3 spans 21 amino acids. CDR1 SGHRS and CDR2 YFSETQ come from the germline V gene. With V trimmed by 0 bases and J by 1 base, 16 bases remained unmatched. CDR3 loop: CASSLGGAGTSGFYGTDTQYF. DNA of the CDR3: TGCGCCAGCAGCTTGGGGGGTGCCGGGACTAGCGGCTTTTACGGCACAGATACGCAGTATTTT.

CDR3 residues: CSASNGQGSGYTF. DNA for the CDR3: TGCAGTGCTAGTAACGGACAGGGGAGCGGCTACACCTTC. The V and J genes are TRBV20-1 and TRBJ1-2, with TRBD1 identical over 9 bases. CDR3 size: 13 residues. The germline gives CDR1 DFQATT, CDR2 SNEGSKA (reference sequence). Trimming cost V 3 bases and J 8 bases; bases outside gene matches: 7.

This clone was found a few times. This rearrangement joins TRBV3-1 (or the pseudogene TRBV3-2) to TRBJ1-5; D unresolved. The CDR3 consists of 13 residues. Trimming stripped 6 bases from V and 1 base from J, with 7 bases between. CDR1 LGHDT and CDR2 YNNKEL come from the germline V gene (reference sequence). The CDR3 DNA sequence: TGTGCCAGCAGTCAACTGAGCAATCAGCCCCAGCATTTT. Protein product: CASSQLSNQPQHF.

The genes are TRBV19 and TRBJ1-2; TRBD1 agrees at 8 bases. This CDR3 has 16 residues. Germline assignment: CDR1 LNHDA and CDR2 SQIVND (reference sequence). V lost 4 bases, J lost 0 bases, and 7 bases stayed unmatched. In DNA, the CDR3 is TGTGCCAGTAGTACAGGGACAGGCATTGCTAACTATGGCTACACCTTC. Its translation: CASSTGTGIANYGYTF.

The gene calls are TRBV9 and TRBJ2-1; the match to TRBD2 covers 8 bases. Germline CDR1 and CDR2: SGDLS and YYNGEE. The CDR3 sequence is 15 residues long. V lost 4 bases, J lost 4 bases, and 7 bases stayed unmatched. The CDR3 spells CASSLESGGYNEQFF. CDR3 nucleotides: TGTGCCAGCAGCCTCGAGAGCGGGGGATACAATGAGCAGTTCTTC.

The chain links TRBV5-4 to TRBJ2-7, with D maybe TRBD1 (6 bases). Trimming took off 4 bases at V and 3 bases at J, with 20 bases between the two ends. Germline CDR1 SGHNT, CDR2 YYREEE (reference sequence). The CDR3 spans 16 residues. The CDR3: CASSRGGLGDNYEQYF. CDR3 DNA sequence: TGTGCCAGCAGCCGAGGTGGGCTCGGGGACAACTACGAGCAGTACTTC. The variable domain in full, with the rest retrieved from reference TRBV5-4 and TRBJ2-7, is ETGVTQSPTHLIKTRGQQVTLRCSSQSGHNTVSWYQQALGQGPQFIFQYYREEENGRGNFPPRFSGLQFPNYSSELNVNALELDDSALYLCASSRGGLGDNYEQYFGPGTRLTVT.

The gene calls are TRBV19 and TRBJ1-1; TRBD1 aligns across 8 bases. V shed 3 bases and J 1 base; nucleotides not matched to a gene: 1. Germline CDR1 is LNHDA and CDR2 is SQIVND (reference sequence). The CDR3 runs 14 residues. In nucleotides, the CDR3 is TGTGCCAGTAGTATTGGGACAGGGAACACTGAAGCTTTCTTT. Translation gives CASSIGTGNTEAFF.

The V gene is TRBV7-6, the J gene TRBJ1-6, with D perhaps matching TRBD1 (6 bases). CDR1 SGHVS and CDR2 FNYEAQ come from the germline V gene. Trimming pared 2 bases from V and 7 bases from J, leaving 15 bases between. The CDR3 runs to 16 residues. The CDR3 coding sequence is TGTGCCAGCAGCTTAACCCCCGGGGACACCAATTCACCCCTCCACTTT. It codes for CASSLTPGDTNSPLHF.

This clone was seen only once. V usage is TRBV12-2 and J usage is TRBJ1-1. TRBV12-2 is annotated as a pseudogene. CDR3 size: 15 residues. Here the CDR3 reads CASRLDRGVLTEAFF. For the CDR3, the DNA is TGTGCAAGTCGCTTAGACCGGGGGGTTTTGACTGAAGCTTTCTTT.

The chain links TRBV4-1 to TRBJ1-2; 8 bases match TRBD1. The CDR3 totals 13 residues. V was clipped by 0 bases and J by 10 bases; unmatched bases: 4. Germline V CDR1 and CDR2: MGHRA, YSYEKL. The CDR3 protein is CASSQDRDRSYTF. The DNA for the CDR3 is TGCGCCAGCAGCCAAGATAGGGACAGGTCCTACACCTTC.

V usage is TRBV11-2 and J usage is TRBJ1-5; 7 bases are a match to TRBD1. This CDR3 has 14 residues. Germline loops: CDR1 SGHAT, CDR2 FQNNGV. The V gene end was trimmed by 4 bases and the J gene end by 5 bases; junction bases not matched to a gene: 5. CDR3 residues: CASSWTGTHQPQHF. The CDR3 DNA sequence: TGTGCCAGCAGCTGGACAGGCACCCATCAGCCCCAGCATTTT.

The chain is built from TRBV27 and TRBJ2-2; no definite D call. Deletions cut 2 bases from V and 6 bases from J, with 10 bases between. This CDR3 has 14 amino acids. CDR1 and CDR2 from the germline V gene are MNHEY and SMNVEV (reference sequence). The CDR3 sequence is CASSLEFRAGELFF. CDR3 sequence (DNA): TGTGCCAGCAGTTTAGAGTTCCGCGCCGGGGAGCTGTTTTTT.

The V and J genes are TRBV3-1 (or the pseudogene TRBV3-2) and TRBJ2-1, with a weak D call TRBD2 (5 bases). This CDR3 spans 15 amino acids. From germline, CDR1 is LGHDT and CDR2 YNNKEL (reference sequence). Between the trimmed V and J ends, which lost 0 bases and 4 bases, there was a span of 10 bases. In nucleotides, the CDR3 is TGTGCCAGCAGCCAAGATAGCGAGATATACAATGAGCAGTTCTTC. Translated, it gives CASSQDSEIYNEQFF.

This clone was recorded once. In DNA, the CDR3 is TGTGCCAGCAGCTTTGACATTAACCTTGGAAACACCATATATTTT. It codes for CASSFDINLGNTIYF. The V call is TRBV11-2, the J call TRBJ1-3; D is unclear. This CDR3 is built from 15 residues. V gave up 3 bases and J gave up 3 bases, with 12 bases separating them. Looked up from germline, CDR1 is SGHAT and CDR2 is FQNNGV.

The chain uses TRBV2 and TRBJ2-7; 7 bases map to TRBD2. The CDR3 has 15 residues. Germline V gives CDR1 SNHLY, CDR2 FYNNEI. V lost 1 base and J lost 9; bases outside the gene matches: 12. The CDR3 nucleotides are TGTGCCAGCAGTGAAGGCGGACTAGTTTTTCGGTGGCAGTACTTC. It encodes CASSEGGLVFRWQYF.

This clone was detected only once. This chain joins TRBV2 and TRBJ1-5; 9 bases line up with TRBD1. Trimming at V came to 8 bases and at J to 4 bases, leaving 6 bases not matched to a gene. Germline V gene sequence: CDR1 SNHLY, CDR2 FYNNEI. This CDR3 contains 14 residues. CDR3 nucleotides: TGTGCCAGCTGCGTGGACAGGGGAAATCAGCCCCAGCATTTT. Protein sequence: CASCVDRGNQPQHF. Full variable domain (outside the CDR3, taken from reference TRBV2 and TRBJ1-5): EPEVTQTPSHQVTQMGQEVILRCVPISNHLYFYWYRQILGQKVEFLVSFYNNEISEKSEIFDDQFSVERPDGSNFTLKIRSTKLEDSAMYFCASCVDRGNQPQHFGDGTRLSIL.

The chain links TRBV5-6 to TRBJ2-7, with 7 bases lining up with TRBD1. Germline CDR1 is SGHDT and CDR2 is YYEEEE. With V trimmed by 4 bases and J by 5 bases, 6 bases remained unmatched. This CDR3 spans 13 amino acids. CDR3 sequence reads: CASSPDRRDEQYF. In DNA, the CDR3 is TGTGCCAGCAGCCCGGACAGGCGAGACGAGCAGTACTTC.

The rearrangement uses TRBV5-1 and TRBJ2-5, with TRBD2 matching over 7 bases. Germline-derived CDR1 and CDR2 are SGHRS and YFSETQ. J lost 1 base, V lost 6 bases, and 6 bases had no gene match. CDR3 length equals 14 residues. This CDR3 is CASNLGGVQETQYF. The CDR3 DNA reads TGCGCCAGCAATCTGGGGGGGGTCCAAGAGACCCAGTACTTC.

J is TRBJ2-5 and V is TRBV20-1; weak D call: TRBD2 (6 bases). The CDR3 is 16 amino acids. Germline V lookup: CDR1 DFQATT, CDR2 SNEGSKA (reference sequence). V lost 3 bases to trimming and J lost 2 bases, with 19 bases between them. CDR3: CSASSWEVTFQETQYF. For the CDR3, the DNA is TGCAGTGCTAGTTCGTGGGAGGTCACATTTCAAGAGACCCAGTACTTC.

The chain recombines TRBV21-1 with TRBJ1-2. TRBV21-1 is recorded as a pseudogene. The CDR3 sequence is 16 residues long. This chain's CDR3 is CASSKDNTERNYGYTF. The CDR3 bases are TGTGCCAGCAGCAAAGACAACACGGAGAGGAACTATGGCTACACCTTC.

Here the CDR3 reads CASTPGTEGTEAFF. As DNA, the CDR3 is TGTGCCAGCACCCCGGGGACAGAGGGAACTGAAGCTTTCTTT. The gene calls are TRBV7-3 and TRBJ1-1; 7 bases map to TRBD1. Trimming cost V 7 bases and J 5 bases; bases outside gene matches: 10. The germline CDR1 and CDR2 sequences are SGHTA and FQGTGA. The CDR3 runs 14 residues.

The chain is built from TRBV5-1 and TRBJ2-1; 11 bases align to TRBD2. The germline gives CDR1 SGHRS, CDR2 YFSETQ. After removal of 0 bases from V and 4 bases from J, the junction contained 3 bases not matched to a gene. The CDR3 consists of 16 residues. The CDR3 region has the DNA TGCGCCAGCAGCTTGGGTCTAGCGGGGGGTTACAATGAGCAGTTCTTC. Its translation: CASSLGLAGGYNEQFF.

The J gene is TRBJ1-3, the V gene TRBV25-1, with D uncertain. The CDR3 runs 14 residues. CDR1 and CDR2 from the germline V gene are MGHDK and SYGVNS. With 4 bases removed from V and 0 bases from J, the gap between germline ends came to 7 bases. The CDR3 DNA sequence: TGTGCCAGCAGTGGCGGGAGCTCTGGAAACACCATATATTTT. Translated, it gives CASSGGSSGNTIYF. The full variable domain, completed using reference TRBV25-1 and TRBJ1-3, is EADIYQTPRYLVIGTGKKITLECSQTMGHDKMYWYQQDPGMELHLIHYSYGVNSTEKGDLSSESTVSRIRTEHFPLTLESARPSHTSQYLCASSGGSSGNTIYFGEGSWLTVV.

This sequence joins TRBV3-1 (or the pseudogene TRBV3-2) and TRBJ1-1; D not resolved. This CDR3 contains 12 residues. Germline loops: CDR1 LGHDT, CDR2 YNNKEL (reference sequence). Trimming took 4 bases from V and 6 from J, leaving 9 bases between them. CDR3: CASSPGIAEAFF. CDR3 nucleotide sequence: TGTGCCAGCAGCCCGGGGATCGCTGAAGCTTTCTTT.

The V and J genes are TRBV2 and TRBJ1-1; TRBD1 matches 7 bases. The V gene's germline CDR1 is SNHLY and CDR2 FYNNEI. The ends lost 6 bases at V and 0 bases at J; junction bases unmatched: 4. This CDR3 spans 14 amino acids. CDR3 DNA sequence: TGTGCCAGCAGGGACAGGTCAATGAACACTGAAGCTTTCTTT. Its translation: CASRDRSMNTEAFF.

V gene TRBV6-5 combines with J gene TRBJ2-1, with 10 bases lining up with TRBD1. This CDR3 contains 15 residues. J gave up 3 bases and V 5 bases, and 4 bases lay outside the gene matches. Germline V gene lookup returns CDR1 MNHEY and CDR2 SVGAGI. The CDR3 nucleotides read TGTGCCAGCAGTCCCGGGACAGGGGACTACAATGAGCAGTTCTTC. It specifies CASSPGTGDYNEQFF.

The chain uses TRBV6-5 and TRBJ1-6; D uncertain. CDR1 and CDR2 from the germline V gene are MNHEY and SVGAGI. CDR3 length: 15 residues. The V and J ends lost 6 bases and 6 bases respectively, with 15 bases between them. CDR3 nucleotide sequence: TGTGCCAGCAGCCAGGTCAGCCAGGCTAATTCACCCCTCCACTTT. Its translation: CASSQVSQANSPLHF.

V usage is TRBV19 and J usage is TRBJ1-3; TRBD1 might be the D (5 bases). Looked up from germline, CDR1 is LNHDA and CDR2 is SQIVND (reference sequence). The V end was cut by 5 bases, the J end by 0 bases, with 11 bases between. The CDR3 sequence is 15 residues long. Here the CDR3 reads CASSVRGTSGNTIYF. CDR3 sequence (DNA): TGTGCCAGTAGTGTCCGGGGGACCTCTGGAAACACCATATATTTT.

The rearrangement joins TRBV11-2 to TRBJ2-2, with TRBD1 matching 7 bases. Germline-derived CDR1 and CDR2 are SGHAT and FQNNGV. V shed 5 bases, J shed 0 bases, and the junction held 3 bases outside the gene matches. The CDR3 spans 15 residues. CDR3 bases: TGTGCCAGCAGCCCGGGACAGCCGAACACCGGGGAGCTGTTTTTT. As protein: CASSPGQPNTGELFF. The whole variable domain, remainder taken from reference TRBV11-2 and TRBJ2-2, is EAGVAQSPRYKIIEKRQSVAFWCNPISGHATLYWYQQILGQGPKLLIQFQNNGVVDDSQLPKDRFSAERLKGVDSTLKIQPAKLEDSAVYLCASSPGQPNTGELFFGEGSRLTVL.

The chain couples TRBV20-1 to TRBJ1-2, with 8 bases lining up with TRBD1. The ends lost 5 bases at V and 10 bases at J; junction bases unmatched: 6. CDR1 DFQATT and CDR2 SNEGSKA come from the germline V gene (reference sequence). The CDR3 is 11 residues long. This CDR3 is CSARGQGDYTF. For the CDR3, the DNA is TGCAGTGCTCGTGGACAGGGTGACTACACCTTC.

This chain links TRBV2 with TRBJ1-2; perhaps TRBD1 as D (5 bases). Trimming took 8 bases from V and 4 from J, leaving 14 bases between them. The germline gives CDR1 SNHLY, CDR2 FYNNEI. This CDR3 contains 13 residues. CDR3 protein: CASRRGEIYGYTF. CDR3 coding DNA: TGTGCCAGCCGACGGGGGGAGATCTATGGCTACACCTTC.

This rearrangement joins TRBV19 to TRBJ1-5; D perhaps matches TRBD1 (5 bases). The length of the CDR3 is 15 residues. Trimming took 7 bases from V and 5 from J, leaving 18 bases between them. CDR1 and CDR2 (germline): LNHDA, SQIVND (reference sequence). The DNA of the CDR3 is TGTGCCAGTAATCAAATCGGGGGACCTGATCAGCCCCAGCATTTT. This encodes CASNQIGGPDQPQHF.